This record looks at one TCR beta chain sequence and its context. What it recognizes is unknown. Germline V lookup: CDR1 SGHDT, CDR2 YYEEEE. This CDR3 contains 15 residues. Trimming pared 1 base from V and 1 base from J, leaving 12 bases between. The sample originates from a study of T cell responses to AZD1222 COVID-19 vaccine. Study context: Second-dose intervals of approximately 4 or approximately 12 weeks were pooled. Study-level findings and limits: Only five to seven AZD1222 recipients tested seropositive at baseline. Repertoire sampling was restricted to post-peak T cell response timepoints. Spike-specific TCRs gained breadth and depth after people received two AZD1222 doses.

Produced via immunoSEQ multiplex PCR; TCRdb's table is partial and in-frame only. The data show 120,000 to 150,000 clones, about 92% seen once. The rearrangement joins TRBV5-6 to TRBJ2-7, with D possibly matching TRBD1 (6 bases). The sequenced sample was peripheral blood, obtained on day 0 of AZD1222 vaccination. This receptor was obtained from an adult in good health. The CDR3 coding sequence is TGTGCCAGCAGCTTGTGGGGGACACGATCCTACGAGCAGTACTTC. This sequence encodes CASSLWGTRSYEQYF.